This paragraph reports one T cell receptor beta chain. The germline gives CDR1 MNHEY, CDR2 SMNVEV (reference sequence). The CDR3 is 14 amino acids. V was pared by 4 bases and J by 1 base, with 11 bases between. How the authors handled the data: Amplifying reference gene primers gave estimates of nucleated cell counts. The method was immunoSEQ multiplex PCR; TCRdb's version includes in-frame clones alone and lacks a portion of them. V, J and clone size derive from that table, while D and trimming were established from the DNA sequence. The repertoire holds about 74,000 clones, with roughly 84% as singletons. The entry originates in a study of blood T cell repertoires in COVID-19. Turning to the study itself: Samples of COVID-19 (acute and convalescent) were obtained from the United States, Italy and Spain. T cells, B-cell-depleted T cells, or PBMCs provided the cDNA or gDNA that served as material.

The TCR was taken from an elderly woman with active or convalescent COVID-19. Sequencing was carried out using peripheral blood. The chain joins TRBV27 to TRBJ2-7, with a possible D match to TRBD2 (5 bases). This chain's CDR3 is CASSSGVWSYEQYF. CDR3 DNA sequence: TGTGCCAGCAGTTCCGGGGTTTGGTCCTACGAGCAGTACTTC.